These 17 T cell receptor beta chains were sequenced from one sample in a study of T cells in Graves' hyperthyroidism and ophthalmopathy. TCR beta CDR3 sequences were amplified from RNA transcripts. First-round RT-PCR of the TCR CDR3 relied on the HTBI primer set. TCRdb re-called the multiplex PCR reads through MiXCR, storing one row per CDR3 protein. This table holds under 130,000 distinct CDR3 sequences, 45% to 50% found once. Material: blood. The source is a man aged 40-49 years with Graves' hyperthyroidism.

Written as DNA, the CDR3 is TGTGCCAGCAGCTTCAGCGGGGGCGGTGGAGAGACCCAGTACTTC. Translated, it gives CASSFSGGGGETQYF. This chain connects TRBV11-2 to TRBJ2-5, with TRBD2 identical over 8 bases. V gave up 3 bases and J gave up 4 bases; unmatched junction bases: 7. Germline CDR1 and CDR2: SGHAT and FQNNGV. The CDR3 consists of 15 residues.

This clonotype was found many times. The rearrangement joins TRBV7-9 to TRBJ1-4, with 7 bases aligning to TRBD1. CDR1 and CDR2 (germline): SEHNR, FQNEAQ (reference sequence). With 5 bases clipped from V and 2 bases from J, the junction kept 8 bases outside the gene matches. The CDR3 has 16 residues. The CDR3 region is CASSRGDRATNEKLFF. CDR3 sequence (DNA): TGTGCCAGCAGCCGAGGCGACAGGGCGACTAATGAAAAACTGTTTTTT.

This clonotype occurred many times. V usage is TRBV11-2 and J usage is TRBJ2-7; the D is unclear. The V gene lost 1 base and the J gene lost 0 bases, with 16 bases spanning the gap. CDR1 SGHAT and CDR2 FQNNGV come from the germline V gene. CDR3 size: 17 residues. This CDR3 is CASSLGLSGLSSYEQYF. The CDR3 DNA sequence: TGTGCCAGCAGCTTAGGCCTATCGGGTCTAAGCTCCTACGAGCAGTACTTC.

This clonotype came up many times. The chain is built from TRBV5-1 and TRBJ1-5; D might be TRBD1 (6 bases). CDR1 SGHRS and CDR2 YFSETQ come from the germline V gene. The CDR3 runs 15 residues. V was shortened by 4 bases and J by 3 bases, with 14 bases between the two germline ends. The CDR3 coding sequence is TGCGCCAGCAGCCCAGGGGAATTGAACAATCAGCCCCAGCATTTT. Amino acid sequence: CASSPGELNNQPQHF.

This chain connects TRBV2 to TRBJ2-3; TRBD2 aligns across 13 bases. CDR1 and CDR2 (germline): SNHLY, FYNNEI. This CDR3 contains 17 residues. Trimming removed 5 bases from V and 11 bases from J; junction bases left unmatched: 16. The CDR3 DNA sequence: TGTGCCAGCAGTCCGCCAAGGACTAGCGGGAGTCCACATGAGCAGTATTTT. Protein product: CASSPPRTSGSPHEQYF.

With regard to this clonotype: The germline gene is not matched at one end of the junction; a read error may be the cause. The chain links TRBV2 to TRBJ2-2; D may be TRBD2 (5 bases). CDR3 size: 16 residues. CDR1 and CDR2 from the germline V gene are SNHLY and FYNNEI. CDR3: CAGSGRTGMNTGELFF. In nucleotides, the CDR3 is TGTGCCGGCAGTGGTAGGACTGGGATGAACACCGGGGAGCTGTTTTTT.

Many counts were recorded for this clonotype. CDR3 sequence: CASSLAGGDYNEQFF. In DNA, the CDR3 is TGTGCCAGCAGCTTAGCGGGGGGGGACTACAATGAGCAGTTCTTC. This chain connects TRBV7-9 to TRBJ2-1; 7 nucleotides align to TRBD2. V lost 0 bases and J lost 3; bases outside the gene matches: 2. Germline lookup yields CDR1 SEHNR and CDR2 FQNEAQ (reference sequence). CDR3 length equals 15 residues.

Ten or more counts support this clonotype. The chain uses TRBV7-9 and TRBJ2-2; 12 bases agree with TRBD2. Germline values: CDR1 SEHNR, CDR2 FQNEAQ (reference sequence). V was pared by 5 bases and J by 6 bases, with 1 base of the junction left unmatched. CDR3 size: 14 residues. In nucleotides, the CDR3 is TGTGCCAGCAGCCGACTAGCGGGAGCCGGGGAGCTGTTTTTT. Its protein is CASSRLAGAGELFF.

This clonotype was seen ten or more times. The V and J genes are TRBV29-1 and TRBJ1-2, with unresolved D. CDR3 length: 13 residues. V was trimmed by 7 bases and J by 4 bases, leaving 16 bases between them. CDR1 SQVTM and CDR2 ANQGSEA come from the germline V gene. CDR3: CSAVDGFPYGYTF. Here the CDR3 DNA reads TGCAGCGCCGTAGATGGGTTTCCCTATGGCTACACCTTC.

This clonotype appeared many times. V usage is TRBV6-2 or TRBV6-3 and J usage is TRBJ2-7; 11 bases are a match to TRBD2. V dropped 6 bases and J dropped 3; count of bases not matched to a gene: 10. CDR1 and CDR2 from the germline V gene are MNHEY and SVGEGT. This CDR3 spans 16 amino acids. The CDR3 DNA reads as TGTGCCAGCAGAACGTGGACTAGCGGGTTTATCTACGAGCAGTACTTC. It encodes CASRTWTSGFIYEQYF.

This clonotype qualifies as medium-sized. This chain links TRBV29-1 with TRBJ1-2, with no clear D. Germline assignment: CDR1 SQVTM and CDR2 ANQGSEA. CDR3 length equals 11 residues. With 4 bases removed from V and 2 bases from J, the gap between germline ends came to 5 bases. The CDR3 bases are TGCAGCGTTGGGGCGAACTATGGCTACACCTTC. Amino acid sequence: CSVGANYGYTF. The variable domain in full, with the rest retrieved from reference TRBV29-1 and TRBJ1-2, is SAVISQKPSRDICQRGTSLTIQCQVDSQVTMMFWYRQQPGQSLTLIATANQGSEATYESGFVIDKFPISRPNLTFSTLTVSNMSPEDSSIYLCSVGANYGYTFGSGTRLTVV.

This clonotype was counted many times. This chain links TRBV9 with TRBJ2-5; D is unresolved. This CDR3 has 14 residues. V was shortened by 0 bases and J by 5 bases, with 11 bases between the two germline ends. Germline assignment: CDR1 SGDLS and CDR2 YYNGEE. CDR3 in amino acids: CASSVEPHEETQYF. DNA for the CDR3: TGTGCCAGCAGCGTAGAGCCCCACGAGGAGACCCAGTACTTC.

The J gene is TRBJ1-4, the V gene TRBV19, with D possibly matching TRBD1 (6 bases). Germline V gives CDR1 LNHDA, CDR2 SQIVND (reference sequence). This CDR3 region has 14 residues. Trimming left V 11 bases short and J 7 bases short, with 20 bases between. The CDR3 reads CAWRGTGLGEKLFF. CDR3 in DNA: TGTGCCTGGAGGGGGACCGGGCTCGGTGAAAAACTGTTTTTT.

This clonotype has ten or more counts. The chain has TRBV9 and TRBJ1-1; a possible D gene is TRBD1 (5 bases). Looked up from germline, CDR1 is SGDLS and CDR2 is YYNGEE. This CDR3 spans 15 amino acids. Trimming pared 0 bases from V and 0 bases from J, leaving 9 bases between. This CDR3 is CASSVGGILNTEAFF. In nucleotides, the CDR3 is TGTGCCAGCAGCGTAGGGGGGATATTGAACACTGAAGCTTTCTTT.

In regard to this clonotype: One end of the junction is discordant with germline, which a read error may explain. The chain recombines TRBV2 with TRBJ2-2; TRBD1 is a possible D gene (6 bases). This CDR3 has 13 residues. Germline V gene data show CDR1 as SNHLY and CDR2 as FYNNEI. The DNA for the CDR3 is TGTGCCAGCCACAGGGTTGGAACCGGGGAGCCGTTTTTC. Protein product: CASHRVGTGEPFF.

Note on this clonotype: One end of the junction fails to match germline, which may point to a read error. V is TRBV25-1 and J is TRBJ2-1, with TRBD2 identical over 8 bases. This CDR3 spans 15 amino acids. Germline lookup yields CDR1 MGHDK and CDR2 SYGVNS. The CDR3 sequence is CASSFGGGRYNGQFF. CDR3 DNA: TGTGCCAGCAGTTTCGGGGGGGGCCGATACAATGGGCAGTTCTTC. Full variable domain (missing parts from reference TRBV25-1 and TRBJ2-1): EADIYQTPRYLVIGTGKKITLECSQTMGHDKMYWYQQDPGMELHLIHYSYGVNSTEKGDLSSESTVSRIRTEHFPLTLESARPSHTSQYLCASSFGGGRYNGQFFGPGTRLTVL.

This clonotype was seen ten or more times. The CDR3 reads CASSPGTGNYGYTF. DNA for the CDR3: TGTGCCAGCAGCCCCGGGACAGGGAACTATGGCTACACCTTC. This rearrangement joins TRBV6-6 to TRBJ1-2; 9 bases line up with TRBD1. With 6 bases clipped from V and 2 bases from J, the junction kept 4 bases outside the gene matches. Germline loops: CDR1 MNHNY, CDR2 SVGAGI (reference sequence). The CDR3 is made up of 14 amino acids.